Each of the 23 T cell receptor beta chains below was sequenced from the same sample in a study of blood T cell repertoires in COVID-19. The protocol was immunoSEQ multiplex PCR, while the TCRdb copy is restricted to in-frame clones and leaves out a portion. Found here are some 190,000 clones, 80% of them singletons; the top ten hold roughly 14%. Sequencing used PBMCs or T cells enriched from blood (not recorded which). The receptors stem from a man in his 60s who had been exposed to COVID-19.

This clone is medium-sized (0.01 to 0.1%) within its sample. The chain combines TRBV25-1 with TRBJ1-1, with a possible D match to TRBD1 (6 bases). CDR3 length: 15 amino acids. Germline values: CDR1 MGHDK, CDR2 SYGVNS. V lost 0 bases to trimming and J lost 1 base, with 9 bases between them. As DNA, the CDR3 is TGTGCCAGCAGTGAATACGGGGGGGCGAACACTGAAGCTTTCTTT. Amino acid sequence: CASSEYGGANTEAFF.

The gene calls are TRBV19 and TRBJ2-3; 9 bases agree with TRBD1. Germline V gives CDR1 LNHDA, CDR2 SQIVND (reference sequence). J was trimmed by 7 bases and V by 4 bases; bases with no gene match: 12. This CDR3 contains 16 residues. CDR3 sequence (DNA): TGTGCCAGTAGTACCTATTGGACAGGGGAAACAAATACGCAGTATTTT. This codes for CASSTYWTGETNTQYF.

The chain joins TRBV3-1 (or the pseudogene TRBV3-2) to TRBJ2-2; perhaps TRBD2 as D (7 bases). CDR3 length: 18 residues. From germline, CDR1 is LGHDT and CDR2 YNNKEL (reference sequence). V shed 0 bases and J shed 3 bases, with 17 bases lying between them. This CDR3 reads CASSQDRGAGPDTGELFF. CDR3 DNA sequence: TGTGCCAGCAGCCAAGATCGGGGGGCGGGGCCGGACACCGGGGAGCTGTTTTTT.

The V and J genes are TRBV9 and TRBJ2-7, with a weak D call TRBD1 (5 bases). The CDR3 length is 12 residues. Germline-derived CDR1 and CDR2 are SGDLS and YYNGEE. The V and J ends lost 2 bases and 7 bases respectively, with 10 bases between them. CDR3 loop: CASSVAQGEQYF. The CDR3 DNA sequence: TGTGCCAGCAGCGTGGCTCAGGGAGAGCAGTACTTC.

This clone has more than one count but fewer than ten. The chain has TRBV18 and TRBJ1-4, with TRBD1 as a possible D gene (5 bases). Germline loops: CDR1 KGHSH, CDR2 LQKENI. The CDR3 is made up of 13 amino acids. V was shortened by 4 bases and J by 7 bases, with 10 bases between the two germline ends. As DNA, the CDR3 is TGTGCCAGCTCACGCGGGGGTCGTGAAAAACTGTTTTTT. Amino acid sequence: CASSRGGREKLFF.

This chain uses TRBV7-2 with TRBJ2-6; D is perhaps TRBD2 (5 bases). The CDR3 runs to 18 residues. Germline V gene sequence: CDR1 SGHTA, CDR2 FQGNSA. Trimming pared 3 bases from V and 1 base from J, leaving 16 bases between. CDR3: CASSLSSGFRSGANVLTF. The CDR3 bases are TGTGCCAGCAGCTTGTCCTCGGGGTTTCGGTCTGGGGCCAACGTCCTGACTTTC.

This clone appeared once. The V and J genes are TRBV7-8 and TRBJ2-1, with TRBD2 matching 7 bases. This CDR3 contains 15 residues. V lost 8 bases and J lost 9; bases outside the gene matches: 16. Germline V gives CDR1 SGHVS, CDR2 FQNEAQ. The CDR3 reads CASQVGAGVEREQFF. Written as DNA, the CDR3 is TGTGCCAGCCAGGTAGGGGCGGGAGTGGAACGTGAGCAGTTCTTC. Complete variable domain (other parts from reference TRBV7-8 and TRBJ2-1): GAGVSQSPRYKVAKRGQDVALRCDPISGHVSLFWYQQALGQGPEFLTYFQNEAQLDKSGLPSDRFFAERPEGSVSTLKIQRTQQEDSAVYLCASQVGAGVEREQFFGPGTRLTVL.

The rearrangement joins TRBV5-1 to TRBJ2-1, with D perhaps matching TRBD1 (5 bases). Trimming stripped 0 bases from V and 2 bases from J, with 9 bases between. CDR1 and CDR2 from the germline V gene are SGHRS and YFSETQ. The CDR3 runs 15 residues. CDR3 DNA sequence: TGCGCCAGCAGCTTGGACAGGCCCACCTACAATGAGCAGTTCTTC. Its protein is CASSLDRPTYNEQFF.

The rearrangement uses TRBV7-2 and TRBJ1-2, with D maybe TRBD1 (5 bases). V shed 3 bases and J shed 2 bases, with 7 bases lying between them. Germline V CDR1 and CDR2: SGHTA, FQGNSA. This CDR3 has 13 residues. The CDR3: CASSFDSNYGYTF. CDR3 bases: TGTGCCAGCAGCTTTGACAGCAACTATGGCTACACCTTC.

This clone was counted a few times. This chain uses TRBV16 with TRBJ2-1, with 10 bases identical to TRBD2. The germline CDR1 and CDR2 sequences are KGHSY and FQNENV. There are 15 residues in the CDR3. The junction had 4 bases not matched to a gene; V was cut back by 3 bases and J by 5 bases. CDR3 nucleotides: TGTGCCAGCAGCCACTCCGGACTAGCGGACAATGAGCAGTTCTTC. Protein sequence: CASSHSGLADNEQFF.

The sample holds one count of this clone. The chain couples TRBV7-9 to TRBJ2-1, with 10 positions matching TRBD2. In germline, CDR1 is SEHNR, CDR2 FQNEAQ (reference sequence). The junction had 10 bases not matched to a gene; V was cut back by 5 bases and J by 9 bases. The CDR3 has 15 amino acids. The DNA of the CDR3 is TGTGCCAGCAGCCTTGGACTAGCGGAGGCAGGTGAGCAGTTCTTC. Its protein is CASSLGLAEAGEQFF.

The chain uses TRBV30 and TRBJ2-1; 9 bases match TRBD2. The V and J ends lost 0 bases and 0 bases, in that order; junction bases with no gene match: 15. The germline V gene encodes CDR1 GTSNPN and CDR2 SVGIG (reference sequence). The CDR3 has 20 residues. In DNA form, the CDR3 reads TGTGCCTGGAGTGTAAGGACTAGCGCTGTGACTACGGGCTCCTACAATGAGCAGTTCTTC. This translates into CAWSVRTSAVTTGSYNEQFF. The full variable domain, completed using reference TRBV30 and TRBJ2-1, is SQTIHQWPATLVQPVGSPLSLECTVEGTSNPNLYWYRQAAGRGLQLLFYSVGIGQISSEVPQNLSASRPQDRQFILSSKKLLLSDSGFYLCAWSVRTSAVTTGSYNEQFFGPGTRLTVL.

The V gene is TRBV27, the J gene TRBJ1-4, with D unclear. CDR1 MNHEY and CDR2 SMNVEV come from the germline V gene (reference sequence). Deletions cut 3 bases from V and 8 bases from J, with 13 bases between. This CDR3 is 14 amino acids long. The CDR3 sequence: CASSFPGLEEKLFF. In DNA, the CDR3 is TGTGCCAGCAGTTTCCCCGGGTTGGAGGAAAAACTGTTTTTT.

The rearrangement uses TRBV5-4 and TRBJ2-7, with TRBD1 identical over 8 bases. From germline, CDR1 is SGHNT and CDR2 YYREEE (reference sequence). V was pared by 0 bases and J by 0 bases, with 2 bases of the junction left unmatched. CDR3 length: 15 residues. The DNA of the CDR3 is TGTGCCAGCAGCTTGGAGACAGGGGTCTCCTACGAGCAGTACTTC. It yields the protein CASSLETGVSYEQYF.

J is TRBJ1-2 and V is TRBV5-6; D remains ambiguous. V gave up 1 base and J gave up 0 bases, with 10 bases separating them. This CDR3 is 15 amino acids long. The germline V gene encodes CDR1 SGHDT and CDR2 YYEEEE. The CDR3 region is CASSLRTPTNYGYTF. The CDR3 bases are TGTGCCAGCAGCTTGCGCACCCCTACTAACTATGGCTACACCTTC.

This chain links TRBV19 with TRBJ1-2, with D perhaps matching TRBD1 (5 bases). V was shortened by 1 base and J by 4 bases, with 13 bases between the two germline ends. The CDR3 covers 15 residues. The germline V gene encodes CDR1 LNHDA and CDR2 SQIVND (reference sequence). CDR3 residues: CASSIGSQGGYGYTF. In DNA, the CDR3 is TGTGCCAGTAGTATAGGTAGTCAGGGTGGCTATGGCTACACCTTC.

V usage is TRBV30 and J usage is TRBJ2-7; TRBD1 aligns across 7 bases. Germline V CDR1 and CDR2: GTSNPN, SVGIG (reference sequence). Trimming removed 1 base from V and 5 bases from J; junction bases left unmatched: 5. This CDR3 is 13 amino acids long. The CDR3 sequence is CAWSATGVHEQYF. CDR3 bases: TGTGCCTGGAGTGCTACAGGGGTCCACGAGCAGTACTTC.

V gene TRBV29-1 combines with J gene TRBJ2-7, with a possible D match to TRBD1 (6 bases). Germline assignment: CDR1 SQVTM and CDR2 ANQGSEA. This CDR3 has 14 amino acids. Trimming stripped 4 bases from V and 1 base from J, with 14 bases between. CDR3 in amino acids: CSVGSGGISYEQYF. As DNA, the CDR3 is TGCAGCGTTGGCTCTGGGGGCATATCCTACGAGCAGTACTTC.

The chain has TRBV2 and TRBJ1-4; no firm D call. The V end lost 4 bases, the J end lost 4 bases, and 7 bases lay between the germline ends. CDR1 and CDR2 (germline): SNHLY, FYNNEI. CDR3 size: 13 residues. The CDR3: CASSVVSNEKLFF. DNA of the CDR3: TGTGCCAGCAGTGTTGTGAGTAATGAAAAACTGTTTTTT.

The V call is TRBV11-2, the J call TRBJ2-7; 8 positions agree with TRBD2. Germline V gives CDR1 SGHAT, CDR2 FQNNGV. V lost 5 bases, J lost 3 bases, and 6 bases stayed unmatched. CDR3 size: 14 residues. CDR3: CASSRGRQRYEQYF. For the CDR3, the DNA is TGTGCCAGCAGCCGCGGGAGGCAACGCTACGAGCAGTACTTC.

V usage is TRBV28 and J usage is TRBJ2-3; D gene unclear. Between the trimmed V and J ends, which lost 4 bases and 2 bases, there was a span of 4 bases. The CDR3 is 12 residues long. CDR1 is MDHEN, CDR2 SYDVKM, per germline. The CDR3 loop reads CASSSLTDTQYF. The DNA of the CDR3 is TGTGCCAGCAGTTCCCTCACAGATACGCAGTATTTT.

The V call is TRBV7-6, the J call TRBJ1-2; 8 bases line up with TRBD1. Per germline, CDR1 SGHVS and CDR2 FNYEAQ. This CDR3 is built from 15 residues. J lost 4 bases, V lost 5 bases, and 9 bases had no gene match. CDR3 residues: CASSPRQGISYGYTF. The CDR3 DNA reads TGTGCCAGCAGCCCACGACAGGGGATATCCTATGGCTACACCTTC. The complete variable domain, with remaining parts taken from reference TRBV7-6 and TRBJ1-2, reads GAGVSQSPRYKVTKRGQDVALRCDPISGHVSLYWYRQALGQGPEFLTYFNYEAQQDKSGLPNDRFSAERPEGSISTLTIQRTEQRDSAMYRCASSPRQGISYGYTFGSGTRLTVV.

This chain links TRBV25-1 with TRBJ2-7; D gene unclear. The germline CDR1 and CDR2 sequences are MGHDK and SYGVNS. Trimming stripped 1 base from V and 2 bases from J, with 15 bases between. The CDR3 sequence is 16 residues long. The chain's CDR3 is CASSEWVVTDTYEQYF. CDR3 sequence (DNA): TGTGCCAGCAGTGAATGGGTCGTAACTGACACCTACGAGCAGTACTTC.